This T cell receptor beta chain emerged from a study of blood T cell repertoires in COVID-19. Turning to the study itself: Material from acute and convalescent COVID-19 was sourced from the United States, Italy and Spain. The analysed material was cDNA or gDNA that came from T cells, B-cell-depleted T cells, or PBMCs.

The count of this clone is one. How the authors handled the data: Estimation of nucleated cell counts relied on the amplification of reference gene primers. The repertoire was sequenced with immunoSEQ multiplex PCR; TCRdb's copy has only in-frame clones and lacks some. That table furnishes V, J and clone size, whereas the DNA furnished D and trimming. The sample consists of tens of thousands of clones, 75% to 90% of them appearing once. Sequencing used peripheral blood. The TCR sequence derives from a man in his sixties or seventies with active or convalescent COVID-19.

This CDR3 is CAISESSGALGYTF. As DNA, the CDR3 is TGTGCCATCAGTGAGTCTAGCGGGGCCCTAGGCTACACCTTC. The gene calls are TRBV10-3 and TRBJ1-2; weak D call: TRBD1 (5 bases). The CDR3 covers 14 residues. Germline assignment: CDR1 ENHRY and CDR2 SYGVKD. The germline V and J ends were trimmed by 0 bases and 8 bases, with 13 bases remaining between them.